Sequencing of this TCR beta chain was carried out in a study of early T cells in non-severe SARS-CoV-2 infection. TCRdb reprocessed the 5' RACE reads via MiXCR and lists one record per CDR3 protein. Among under 20,000 distinct CDR3 sequences listed, 5.9% were seen once. In this sample, this clonotype turned up many times. The CDR3 is 18 residues long. Germline trimming cut 1 base from V and 2 bases from J; bases unmatched to any gene: 9. Looked up from germline, CDR1 is SGHAT and CDR2 is FQNNGV. Sequencing was carried out using whole blood. J is TRBJ2-3 and V is TRBV11-2; 10 nucleotides line up with TRBD2. This receptor was obtained from an adult who was a healthcare worker with PCR-confirmed SARS-CoV-2 infection or an uninfected control (not recorded which). CDR3: CASSLGYKREGPTDTQYF. The CDR3 DNA follows: TGTGCCAGCAGCTTAGGGTACAAGCGGGAGGGACCCACAGATACGCAGTATTTT.